Below, 22 T cell receptor beta chains from the same sample are listed, as sequenced in a study of T-cell reconstitution after alpha-beta-depleted transplantation in children (dated by TCRdb to 2016 to 2018). Preparation of the library involved PCR. These reads were obtained on an Illumina HiSeq 2500. To normalize quantification of the TCRbeta repertoire, the TCR libraries were built with molecular barcoding that relied on unique molecular identifiers. The raw public reads went through TCRdb reprocessing: fastp at Q25, MiXCR clone calling, in-frame beta chains kept. Every CDR3 protein is listed once, alongside the most common genes and DNA of its rows. Within this sample are about 610,000 distinct CDR3 sequences, with 8% to 11% of them counted one time only. The top ten clones comprise about 4% of the sample. The sample in question was PBMCs from the stem cell graft donor, obtained from the stem cell graft. These receptors were taken from a human donor who donated a stem cell graft to a child with acute myeloid leukemia.

CDR3 nucleotides: TGTGCCAGCTCACCCACGGGACAGGGGAGAAGTCAGCCCCAGCATTTT. Residues: CASSPTGQGRSQPQHF. V is TRBV18 and J is TRBJ1-5; 10 nucleotides match TRBD1. V lost 3 bases to trimming and J lost 6 bases; unmatched junction nucleotides: 8. CDR1 is KGHSH, CDR2 LQKENI, per germline. The CDR3 sequence is 16 residues long.

This clonotype has just a few counts. The CDR3 nucleotides are TGTGCCAGCTCACCAGGACAAACCCCCTCGGGCTACGAGCAGTACTTC. Amino acid sequence: CASSPGQTPSGYEQYF. This sequence joins TRBV18 and TRBJ2-7; TRBD1 is a possible D gene (5 bases). The CDR3 has 16 residues. Deletions cut 2 bases from V and 3 bases from J, with 17 bases between. CDR1 is KGHSH, CDR2 LQKENI, per germline.

This chain uses TRBV7-2 with TRBJ1-1; D perhaps matches TRBD1 (6 bases). Trimming removed 1 base at V and 4 bases at J, with 10 bases between. This CDR3 region has 14 residues. Germline V lookup: CDR1 SGHTA, CDR2 FQGNSA. CDR3 region: CASSLEGGGTEAFF. CDR3 in DNA: TGTGCCAGCAGCTTAGAGGGGGGTGGCACTGAAGCTTTCTTT.

The chain links TRBV10-3 to TRBJ2-1; 7 bases are shared with TRBD1. In germline, CDR1 is ENHRY, CDR2 SYGVKD. This CDR3 contains 12 residues. V gave up 10 bases and J gave up 7 bases; unmatched junction bases: 7. The CDR3 sequence: CATRQGRNEQFF. The CDR3 DNA is TGTGCCACCCGACAGGGTAGAAATGAGCAGTTCTTC.

This clonotype was counted ten times or more. This chain links TRBV30 with TRBJ2-7; no definite D call. Deletions cut 4 bases from V and 2 bases from J, with 6 bases between. The V gene's germline CDR1 is GTSNPN and CDR2 SVGIG (reference sequence). The CDR3 is made up of 11 amino acids. The CDR3 nucleotides read TGTGCCTGGACTGGACCCTACGAGCAGTACTTC. It yields the protein CAWTGPYEQYF.

Worth noting for this clonotype: Since a much larger clone is just one base distant, this may be a read error. Since the CDR3 does not end with the conserved phenylalanine or tryptophan, this likely comes from a read error. The chain uses TRBV6-5 and TRBJ2-5; D gene unclear. The CDR3 is made up of 18 amino acids. Trimming took 2 bases from V and 4 from J, leaving 23 bases between them. Looked up from germline, CDR1 is MNHEY and CDR2 is SVGAGI. The chain's CDR3 is CASSYATTVSRPGETQYL. The CDR3 DNA follows: TGTGCCAGCAGTTACGCAACTACCGTGAGCCGACCGGGAGAGACCCAGTACCTC.

This clonotype has a handful of counts. The chain uses TRBV19 and TRBJ2-2, with TRBD2 as a possible D gene (5 bases). Germline loops: CDR1 LNHDA, CDR2 SQIVND (reference sequence). Trimming cost V 6 bases and J 5 bases, with 10 bases left between them. CDR3 length: 13 amino acids. CDR3 nucleotide sequence: TGTGCCAGTAGAAGGGAGATGACCGGGGAGCTGTTTTTT. The encoded protein is CASRREMTGELFF.

The chain combines TRBV20-1 with TRBJ2-7; no definite D call. In germline, CDR1 is DFQATT, CDR2 SNEGSKA (reference sequence). With 2 bases removed from V and 4 bases from J, the gap between germline ends came to 12 bases. The CDR3 is made up of 13 amino acids. The CDR3 loop reads CSARPASVYEQYF. CDR3 DNA sequence: TGCAGTGCTAGACCCGCGAGCGTATACGAGCAGTACTTC.

This clonotype was found many times. The chain carries TRBV4-3 and TRBJ1-1; a possible D gene is TRBD1 (5 bases). CDR3 size: 15 residues. V lost 0 bases and J 8 bases, leaving 16 bases between the germline ends. From germline, CDR1 is LGHNA and CDR2 YSLEER. CDR3 sequence reads: CASSQDRVVRQEAFF. The DNA of the CDR3 is TGCGCCAGCAGCCAAGATCGAGTAGTGCGACAGGAAGCTTTCTTT.

This sequence joins TRBV4-3 and TRBJ2-3; D not resolved. V lost 0 bases and J 6 bases, leaving 13 bases between the germline ends. The V gene's germline CDR1 is LGHNA and CDR2 YSLEER. The CDR3 length is 15 residues. The CDR3 loop reads CASSQDPGVIDTQYF. The CDR3 DNA reads as TGCGCCAGCAGCCAAGATCCGGGTGTCATCGATACGCAGTATTTT.

This chain links TRBV5-1 with TRBJ2-1, with 10 bases fitting TRBD2. The CDR3 contains 16 residues. Germline assignment: CDR1 SGHRS and CDR2 YFSETQ. The V segment lost 2 bases and the J segment 7 bases; nucleotides outside the gene matches: 9. The CDR3 bases are TGCGCCAGCAGCTTTCTGGAGCGGGAGGGCCCGAATGAGCAGTTCTTC. This encodes CASSFLEREGPNEQFF.

The rearrangement joins TRBV29-1 to TRBJ2-1, with 7 bases lining up with TRBD2. V shed 4 bases and J 8 bases; nucleotides not matched to a gene: 14. Per the germline V gene, CDR1 is SQVTM and CDR2 is ANQGSEA. The CDR3 length is 15 residues. The DNA for the CDR3 is TGCAGCGTTGCCCAGGTGGCGGGAGTCTTCGATGAGCAGTTCTTC. Protein: CSVAQVAGVFDEQFF.

This chain uses TRBV28 with TRBJ2-6; D unresolved. The CDR3 extends over 14 amino acids. CDR1 is MDHEN and CDR2 is SYDVKM in the germline V gene. Trimming took 7 bases from V and 4 from J, leaving 11 bases between them. CDR3 nucleotides: TGTGCCAGCACCATGTTGGCCGGGGCCAACGTCCTGACTTTC. It yields the protein CASTMLAGANVLTF.

V usage is TRBV28 and J usage is TRBJ1-3, with 10 bases fitting TRBD1. From germline, CDR1 is MDHEN and CDR2 SYDVKM. V was clipped by 4 bases and J by 7 bases; unmatched bases: 7. This CDR3 has 15 residues. The CDR3 nucleotides read TGTGCCAGCAGTTCCGCCGGGACAGGGGCGAACACCATATATTTT. Translated, it gives CASSSAGTGANTIYF.

Only a few counts were recorded for this clonotype. The gene calls are TRBV7-2 and TRBJ2-1, with D hard to call. Germline-derived CDR1 and CDR2 are SGHTA and FQGNSA. V was trimmed by 5 bases and J by 5 bases, leaving 10 bases between them. There are 13 residues in the CDR3. DNA of the CDR3: TGTGCCAGCAGCCGGCCACTTAACAATGAGCAGTTCTTC. Amino acid sequence: CASSRPLNNEQFF.

This clonotype was counted a few times. The CDR3 loop reads CASSALDYNEQFF. CDR3 DNA sequence: TGTGCCAGCAGCGCTCTAGACTACAATGAGCAGTTCTTC. The J gene is TRBJ2-1, the V gene TRBV9; D call uncertain. CDR3 length equals 13 residues. Trimming removed 3 bases at V and 3 bases at J, with 7 bases between. Per germline, CDR1 SGDLS and CDR2 YYNGEE.

This clonotype was observed at least ten times. The V gene is TRBV27, the J gene TRBJ2-1; unclear D gene. The length of the CDR3 is 15 residues. The germline V gene encodes CDR1 MNHEY and CDR2 SMNVEV (reference sequence). V lost 0 bases and J 8 bases, leaving 14 bases between the germline ends. CDR3 nucleotides: TGTGCCAGCAGTTTATCGGCGGCAGCACGCGATGAGCAGTTCTTC. This codes for CASSLSAAARDEQFF.

V gene TRBV5-1 combines with J gene TRBJ2-6; D tentatively reads TRBD1 or TRBD2 (6 bases each). Germline CDR1 and CDR2: SGHRS and YFSETQ. This CDR3 spans 16 amino acids. Trimming stripped 3 bases from V and 4 bases from J, with 14 bases between. The CDR3 DNA sequence: TGCGCCAGCAGCTCGTTGGGGGGCGCGGGGGCCAACGTCCTGACTTTC. Its protein product is CASSSLGGAGANVLTF.

The CDR3 bases are TGTGCCAGCAGCCTGGGACAGGGAGACCTCTACGAGCAGTACTTC. This translates into CASSLGQGDLYEQYF. The chain combines TRBV3-1 with TRBJ2-7; 9 bases agree with TRBD1. Trimming cost V 4 bases and J 3 bases; bases outside gene matches: 7. CDR1 is LGHDT and CDR2 is YNNKEL in the germline V gene (reference sequence). The CDR3 consists of 15 residues.

The J gene is TRBJ2-5, the V gene TRBV4-3; tentative D call: TRBD1 (6 bases). The CDR3 sequence is 15 residues long. Germline CDR1 LGHNA, CDR2 YSLEER. Between the trimmed V and J ends, which lost 4 bases and 2 bases, there was a span of 14 bases. For the CDR3, the DNA is TGCGCCAGCAGCCCGGAAACAGGGCCACAAGAGACCCAGTACTTC. It yields the protein CASSPETGPQETQYF.

This clonotype occurred a few times. The chain employs TRBV4-3 and TRBJ2-1; TRBD1 matches at 9 bases. CDR3 size: 17 residues. Looked up from germline, CDR1 is LGHNA and CDR2 is YSLEER. V was pared by 0 bases and J by 4 bases, with 7 bases of the junction left unmatched. The CDR3 nucleotides are TGCGCCAGCAGCCAAGAGTTGGGACAGGGTGTTTACAATGAGCAGTTCTTC. It yields the protein CASSQELGQGVYNEQFF.

In its sample, this clonotype was seen a few times. The chain carries TRBV6-5 and TRBJ1-1, with D tentatively TRBD1 (6 bases). The CDR3 runs to 15 residues. CDR1 is MNHEY and CDR2 is SVGAGI in the germline V gene. V lost 2 bases and J 2 bases, leaving 12 bases between the germline ends. The CDR3 sequence: CASSYLGGLNTEAFF. In DNA, the CDR3 is TGTGCCAGCAGTTACCTCGGGGGGCTAAACACTGAAGCTTTCTTT.